The next 16 T cell receptor beta chains were all read from a single sample in a study of T cells in Graves' hyperthyroidism and ophthalmopathy. TCR beta CDR3 sequences were amplified from RNA transcripts. HTBI primers were used for first-round RT-PCR of the TCR CDR3. TCRdb called the multiplex PCR reads again in MiXCR, with one record for every CDR3 protein. Of around 350,000 distinct CDR3 sequences listed, about a sixth are singletons. The sample consisted of blood. Receptor source: a woman between 18 and 29 years old with Graves' hyperthyroidism that later progressed to Graves' ophthalmopathy.

Notes on this clonotype: Since a much larger clone is just one base distant, this may be a read error. V gene TRBV7-6 combines with J gene TRBJ2-1; TRBD2 is a possible D gene (5 bases). CDR1 SGHVS and CDR2 FNYEAQ come from the germline V gene. Trimming cost V 2 bases and J 12 bases, with 20 bases left between them. This CDR3 is built from 15 residues. CDR3 nucleotide sequence: TGTGCCAGCAGCTTAAGAGGTCGGGGTCCCTCAAGGCAGTTCTTC. Amino acids: CASSLRGRGPSRQFF.

This clonotype has at least ten counts. The chain recombines TRBV5-6 with TRBJ2-7; 16 bases fit TRBD2. The CDR3 has 16 residues. Unmatched junction bases numbered 3, after V lost 4 bases and J lost 2 bases. In germline, CDR1 is SGHDT, CDR2 YYEEEE. The CDR3 coding sequence is TGTGCCAGCAGCCGGGGGACTAGCGGGAGGGCCTACGAGCAGTACTTC. Residues: CASSRGTSGRAYEQYF.

This clonotype was seen once. The V gene is TRBV14, the J gene TRBJ2-3, with TRBD1 identical over 10 bases. The V gene end was trimmed by 4 bases and the J gene end by 2 bases; junction bases not matched to a gene: 9. This CDR3 region has 17 residues. The germline CDR1 and CDR2 sequences are SGHDN and FVKESK. CDR3: CASSPTRDRGFTDTQYF. The CDR3 bases are TGTGCCAGCAGCCCGACCCGGGACAGGGGATTCACAGATACGCAGTATTTT. The whole variable domain, remainder taken from reference TRBV14 and TRBJ2-3, is EAGVTQFPSHSVIEKGQTVTLRCDPISGHDNLYWYRRVMGKEIKFLLHFVKESKQDESGMPNNRFLAERTGGTYSTLKVQPAELEDSGVYFCASSPTRDRGFTDTQYFGPGTRLTVL.

This clonotype was seen a few times. With a much larger clone just one base away, this may be a read error. The rearrangement uses TRBV7-9 and TRBJ1-1; D gene uncertain. The CDR3 totals 14 residues. V was shortened by 4 bases and J by 1 base, with 10 bases between the two germline ends. Germline lookup yields CDR1 SEHNR and CDR2 FQNEAQ (reference sequence). CDR3 in DNA: TGTGCCAGCAGCTATGCCGTGACGAACACTGAAGCTTTCTTT. Its translation: CASSYAVTNTEAFF.

This clonotype has more than one count but fewer than ten. This sequence joins TRBV20-1 and TRBJ2-2; D is unresolved. V gave up 2 bases and J gave up 4 bases, with 8 bases separating them. The CDR3 runs 13 residues. Germline-derived CDR1 and CDR2 are DFQATT and SNEGSKA (reference sequence). Here the CDR3 DNA reads TGCAGTGCTAGACGCGCAGCCACCGGGGAGCTGTTTTTT. Its translation is CSARRAATGELFF.

This clonotype was counted between two and nine times. The chain's CDR3 is CASSLSFGDNEQFF. CDR3 DNA: TGTGCCAGCAGCTTAAGTTTCGGAGACAATGAGCAGTTCTTC. The genes are TRBV7-9 and TRBJ2-1; D is unresolved. The V and J ends lost 2 bases and 5 bases respectively, with 10 bases between them. The germline CDR1 and CDR2 sequences are SEHNR and FQNEAQ (reference sequence). This CDR3 is built from 14 residues.

The rearrangement uses TRBV20-1 and TRBJ2-1; 10 bases match TRBD1. V shed 6 bases, J shed 8 bases, and the junction held 7 bases outside the gene matches. The CDR3 is made up of 13 amino acids. Germline CDR1 reads DFQATT; CDR2 reads SNEGSKA (reference sequence). CDR3 sequence: CSAQGQGIDEQFF. In nucleotides, the CDR3 is TGCAGTGCCCAGGGACAGGGGATAGATGAGCAGTTCTTC.

This clonotype has a handful of counts. The genes are TRBV4-1 and TRBJ1-2; 7 positions agree with TRBD1. CDR1 is MGHRA, CDR2 YSYEKL, per germline. Losses at the gene ends were 2 bases for V and 8 bases for J; bases not matched to a gene: 11. The CDR3 contains 15 residues. CDR3 sequence reads: CASSQTSRGLGGYTF. The CDR3 DNA follows: TGCGCCAGCAGCCAAACCTCGAGGGGGCTTGGCGGCTACACCTTC.

This clonotype occurred many times. The V call is TRBV7-8, the J call TRBJ1-6, with unresolved D. V lost 7 bases and J 4 bases, leaving 17 bases between the germline ends. Germline V gene sequence: CDR1 SGHVS, CDR2 FQNEAQ. This CDR3 is 16 amino acids long. CDR3 in amino acids: CASILGRTGYNSPLHF. In DNA, the CDR3 is TGTGCCAGCATCCTTGGGAGGACGGGTTATAATTCACCCCTCCACTTT.

The chain couples TRBV10-3 to TRBJ2-1; D is uncertain. Deletions cut 6 bases from V and 4 bases from J, with 22 bases between. This CDR3 has 17 amino acids. CDR1 is ENHRY and CDR2 is SYGVKD in the germline V gene. The CDR3: CAIRGSQAPLGYNEQFF. In DNA form, the CDR3 reads TGTGCCATCAGGGGAAGCCAGGCGCCTTTAGGTTACAATGAGCAGTTCTTC.

This chain's CDR3 is CASSLAAGFWPETQYF. The CDR3 region has the DNA TGTGCCAGCAGCTTAGCGGCTGGGTTCTGGCCAGAGACCCAGTACTTC. The chain combines TRBV7-2 with TRBJ2-5, with no clear D. Germline lookup yields CDR1 SGHTA and CDR2 FQGNSA. The CDR3 runs to 16 residues. Trimming removed 0 bases from V and 4 bases from J, with 15 bases in between.

In its sample, this clonotype was seen many times. The V gene is TRBV20-1, the J gene TRBJ1-1; no clear D. The CDR3 has 15 residues. CDR1 and CDR2 (germline): DFQATT, SNEGSKA (reference sequence). The ends were cut back, 4 bases at V and 0 bases at J, with 15 bases in the middle. The CDR3 DNA reads as TGCAGTGCTAACGGACTGTCTAGCATGAACACTGAAGCTTTCTTT. Its protein is CSANGLSSMNTEAFF.

The table lists this clonotype with many counts. The chain employs TRBV6-1 and TRBJ1-1; D is undetermined. This CDR3 spans 16 amino acids. Trimming removed 5 bases from V and 0 bases from J, with 16 bases in between. Germline-derived CDR1 and CDR2 are MNHNS and SASEGT. CDR3 region: CASSSSPQGVNTEAFF. CDR3 DNA sequence: TGTGCCAGCAGTTCCTCCCCCCAAGGAGTGAACACTGAAGCTTTCTTT.

This clonotype was observed at least ten times. The chain recombines TRBV4-1 with TRBJ1-2; TRBD1 agrees at 9 bases. The CDR3 loop spans 14 amino acids. With 0 bases clipped from V and 4 bases from J, the junction kept 0 bases outside the gene matches. Looked up from germline, CDR1 is MGHRA and CDR2 is YSYEKL. CDR3 sequence (DNA): TGCGCCAGCAGCCAAGAGACAGGGGGCTATGGCTACACCTTC. Translated: CASSQETGGYGYTF.

The V call is TRBV29-1, the J call TRBJ2-7; D gene ambiguous. Germline-derived CDR1 and CDR2 are SQVTM and ANQGSEA. V was pared by 1 base and J by 0 bases, with 10 bases between. The CDR3 covers 14 residues. Written as DNA, the CDR3 is TGCAGCGTTGAAGGGAGCGATCGCTCCTACGAGCAGTACTTC. Protein sequence: CSVEGSDRSYEQYF.

This chain joins TRBV24-1 and TRBJ2-7, with TRBD2 matching 13 bases. Losses at the gene ends were 7 bases for V and 5 bases for J; bases not matched to a gene: 7. In germline, CDR1 is KGHDR, CDR2 SFDVKD. This CDR3 has 15 residues. CDR3 nucleotides: TGTGCCACCAGGCCGGGGACTAGCGGGACCCACGAGCAGTACTTC. Its translation: CATRPGTSGTHEQYF.